Below are 10 T cell receptor beta chains sequenced from a single sample in a study of technical replicates of blood from a few donors. This table comes from immunoSEQ multiplex PCR, and its TCRdb copy is limited to in-frame clones, with some not included. This sample yields tens of thousands of clones, of which over 85% are seen a single time; more than 0.2% belongs to the top ten. Sequencing was carried out using T cells isolated from PBMCs. The receptor source for this set is a human donor in good health.

V usage is TRBV10-2 and J usage is TRBJ1-1; no clear D. In germline, CDR1 is WSHSY, CDR2 SAAADI. The CDR3 loop spans 14 amino acids. V was clipped by 4 bases and J by 3 bases, with 12 bases between them. CDR3 DNA: TGCGCCAGCAGTGTAACAACAGCTTACACTGAAGCTTTCTTT. As protein: CASSVTTAYTEAFF.

The table lists this clone with a count of one. The rearrangement joins TRBV6-6 to TRBJ2-1; no clear D gene. The germline V gene has CDR1 MNHNY and CDR2 SVGAGI (reference sequence). V lost 6 bases and J lost 3, with 9 bases in between. CDR3 length: 13 residues. The CDR3 region has the DNA TGTGCCAGCAGCCCGACAAGCTACAATGAGCAGTTCTTC. Its protein is CASSPTSYNEQFF.

This clone turned up a few times. The chain employs TRBV30 and TRBJ1-1, with 8 bases lining up with TRBD1. The CDR3 is 14 amino acids. Germline V gives CDR1 GTSNPN, CDR2 SVGIG (reference sequence). After removal of 3 bases from V and 1 base from J, the junction contained 4 bases not matched to a gene. The CDR3 here is CAWSTGGPNTEAFF. CDR3 bases: TGTGCCTGGAGCACAGGGGGGCCGAACACTGAAGCTTTCTTT.

This clone was observed once. The chain joins TRBV29-1 to TRBJ2-7; tentative D call: TRBD1 (6 bases). The CDR3 sequence is 13 residues long. V was cut by 2 bases and J by 0 bases, with 8 bases left in between. CDR1 and CDR2 (germline): SQVTM, ANQGSEA. CDR3 amino acids: CSVESGDSYEQYF. The CDR3 DNA sequence: TGCAGCGTTGAATCAGGGGACTCCTACGAGCAGTACTTC.

V usage is TRBV11-3 and J usage is TRBJ2-7, with a possible D match to TRBD2 (6 bases). V dropped 3 bases and J dropped 4 bases, with 10 bases sitting between them. CDR1 is SGHNT, CDR2 YENEEA, per germline. The CDR3 loop spans 13 amino acids. The CDR3 DNA sequence: TGTGCCAGCAGCTTCCAGGCGGGGTACGAGCAGTACTTC. Its translation is CASSFQAGYEQYF. The full variable domain, its missing parts supplied by reference TRBV11-3 and TRBJ2-7, is EAGVVQSPRYKIIEKKQPVAFWCNPISGHNTLYWYLQNLGQGPELLIRYENEEAVDDSQLPKDRFSAERLKGVDSTLKIQPAELGDSAVYLCASSFQAGYEQYFGPGTRLTVT.

V usage is TRBV27 and J usage is TRBJ1-1, with D possibly TRBD1 on 6 matching bases. CDR3 length: 14 residues. From germline, CDR1 is MNHEY and CDR2 SMNVEV (reference sequence). V was clipped by 5 bases and J by 4 bases, with 14 bases between them. The CDR3 sequence is CASSRAGVLTEAFF. In DNA form, the CDR3 reads TGTGCCAGCAGTCGAGCAGGGGTCCTCACTGAAGCTTTCTTT.

The chain joins TRBV28 to TRBJ1-2; D gene ambiguous. CDR3 length: 13 residues. The V gene lost 7 bases and the J gene lost 4 bases, with 13 bases spanning the gap. Germline V gene data show CDR1 as MDHEN and CDR2 as SYDVKM. The CDR3: CASKTAGSYGYTF. CDR3 bases: TGTGCCAGCAAGACGGCGGGAAGCTATGGCTACACCTTC.

The rearrangement joins TRBV6-5 to TRBJ1-2, with 7 nucleotides matching TRBD1. The V gene's germline CDR1 is MNHEY and CDR2 SVGAGI. The junction had 2 bases not matched to a gene; V was cut back by 5 bases and J by 2 bases. CDR3 size: 13 residues. The CDR3 sequence: CASSQQGNYGYTF. In nucleotides, the CDR3 is TGTGCCAGCAGTCAACAGGGGAACTATGGCTACACCTTC.

The J gene is TRBJ2-7, the V gene TRBV19; TRBD2 agrees at 8 bases. The junction had 9 bases not matched to a gene; V was cut back by 5 bases and J by 0 bases. Germline V gene sequence: CDR1 LNHDA, CDR2 SQIVND (reference sequence). This CDR3 region has 16 residues. This CDR3 is CASSGLFTSGSYEQYF. CDR3 in DNA: TGTGCCAGTAGTGGACTATTCACTAGCGGCTCCTACGAGCAGTACTTC. The variable domain in full, with the rest retrieved from reference TRBV19 and TRBJ2-7, is DGGITQSPKYLFRKEGQNVTLSCEQNLNHDAMYWYRQDPGQGLRLIYYSQIVNDFQKGDIAEGYSVSREKKESFPLTVTSAQKNPTAFYLCASSGLFTSGSYEQYFGPGTRLTVT.

The genes are TRBV5-4 and TRBJ1-5; D is unclear. Trimming removed 2 bases from V and 2 bases from J, with 5 bases in between. In germline, CDR1 is SGHNT, CDR2 YYREEE (reference sequence). This CDR3 has 13 amino acids. For the CDR3, the DNA is TGTGCCAGCAGCTTCGTCGGCAATCAGCCCCAGCATTTT. Its translation is CASSFVGNQPQHF.